This T cell receptor (beta chain) appears in the sequencing data of a study of blood T cell repertoires in COVID-19. CDR1 is MDHEN and CDR2 is SYDVKM in the germline V gene. This CDR3 comprises 16 residues. V shed 5 bases and J 3 bases; nucleotides not matched to a gene: 9. All enrollees were roughly 18 to 90 years old and from under 25 US areas. The method was immunoSEQ multiplex PCR; TCRdb's version includes in-frame clones alone and lacks a portion of them. This sample carries hundreds of thousands of clones, around 91% of them seen once, and the ten largest clones take 0.95% to 1.1%. The sequence derives from a man between 18 and 29 years old who had recovered from COVID-19. Sequenced material: PBMCs or T cells enriched from blood (not recorded which). The chain combines TRBV28 with TRBJ2-1, with TRBD1 identical over 8 bases. CDR3 protein: CASSPGQAGRYNEQFF. CDR3 nucleotides: TGTGCCAGCAGTCCGGGACAGGCCGGGCGCTACAATGAGCAGTTCTTC.